The 30 T cell receptor beta chains below were found in one sample sequenced in a study of T cells in localized non-small cell lung cancer (dated by TCRdb to 2020 to 2022). The receptor library was made with the immunoSEQ multiplex PCR assay. TCRdb holds this immuneACCESS table with in-frame rearrangements only. Some clones are missing; in checked studies, unresolved V genes explain under half, and the rest has no known cause. The sample has some 38,000 clones on record, around nine tenths of them singletons. The ten largest clones represent about 6.6% of the sample. The sequencing here drew on peripheral blood, taken before any cancer treatment. Receptors originate from an older female donor with stage I lung adenocarcinoma.

This clone occurred once. The J gene is TRBJ1-5, the V gene TRBV7-2; 11 bases are shared with TRBD1. The CDR3 totals 15 residues. Germline CDR1 SGHTA, CDR2 FQGNSA. V was clipped by 5 bases and J by 5 bases; unmatched bases: 5. The CDR3 DNA is TGTGCCAGCAGCCCCGGGACAGGGGGACATCAGCCCCAGCATTTT. Protein product: CASSPGTGGHQPQHF.

The chain joins TRBV2 to TRBJ1-2, with 7 bases aligning to TRBD1. V shed 2 bases, J shed 4 bases, and the junction held 7 bases outside the gene matches. This CDR3 has 15 residues. In germline, CDR1 is SNHLY, CDR2 FYNNEI. The CDR3 protein is CASSELGGGAYGYTF. The CDR3, as DNA: TGTGCCAGCAGTGAACTAGGAGGGGGCGCCTATGGCTACACCTTC.

J is TRBJ2-1 and V is TRBV5-1; 7 bases line up with TRBD1. V shed 4 bases, J shed 5 bases, and the junction held 9 bases outside the gene matches. From germline, CDR1 is SGHRS and CDR2 YFSETQ. The CDR3 totals 15 residues. CDR3 sequence: CASSGHRGPHNEQFF. Here the CDR3 DNA reads TGCGCCAGCAGCGGACACAGGGGCCCCCACAATGAGCAGTTCTTC.

This clone was counted once. The chain couples TRBV28 to TRBJ2-7; no definite D call. The CDR3 consists of 15 residues. V lost 5 bases and J lost 4, with 18 bases in between. Per germline, CDR1 MDHEN and CDR2 SYDVKM. The DNA of the CDR3 is TGTGCCAGCAGTCCCGACGCGACCCGTGGGTACGAGCAGTACGTC. This sequence encodes CASSPDATRGYEQYV.

The genes are TRBV4-1 and TRBJ1-3; unclear D gene. Germline assignment: CDR1 MGHRA and CDR2 YSYEKL. This CDR3 region has 14 residues. V lost 4 bases, J lost 2 bases, and 9 bases lay in between. The CDR3 loop is CASSRSLAGNTIYF. The CDR3 DNA follows: TGCGCCAGCAGCCGCTCATTAGCTGGAAACACCATATATTTT.

The chain links TRBV11-3 to TRBJ2-1; D is possibly TRBD2 (5 bases). The ends were cut back, 1 base at V and 4 bases at J, with 11 bases in the middle. Per the germline V gene, CDR1 is SGHNT and CDR2 is YENEEA. This CDR3 comprises 15 residues. CDR3 coding DNA: TGTGCCAGCAGCTTAGGCGGGTCCATATACAATGAGCAGTTCTTC. As protein: CASSLGGSIYNEQFF.

Note on this clone: One end of the junction varies from germline; a read error may be responsible. The V and J genes are TRBV5-4 and TRBJ2-7, with D possibly being TRBD1 (6 bases). The germline V gene has CDR1 SGHNT and CDR2 YYREEE (reference sequence). The CDR3 consists of 11 residues. The CDR3 DNA reads TGTGCCAGCAGCCAGCTGGGGGCTGTGAACTTC. This codes for CASSQLGAVNF.

To note about this clone: The junction departs from germline at one end; a sequencing error may be responsible. The chain combines TRBV7-3 with TRBJ1-6; D is unclear. The CDR3 spans 16 residues. CDR1 and CDR2 from the germline V gene are SGHTA and FQGTGA. CDR3 region: CASSLNGVSFNSPLHF. The CDR3 nucleotides are TGTGCCAGCAGCTTAAACGGGGTGTCCTTTAATTCACCCCTCCACTTT.

This clone was detected a few times. The chain couples TRBV2 to TRBJ1-6, with no clear D. V shed 1 base and J shed 5 bases, with 9 bases lying between them. Germline V CDR1 and CDR2: SNHLY, FYNNEI. This CDR3 contains 15 residues. The CDR3 region has the DNA TGTGCCAGCAGTGAAGGGTGGAAAAATAATTCACCCCTCCACTTT. As protein: CASSEGWKNNSPLHF.

This clone has more than one count but fewer than ten. This chain joins TRBV19 and TRBJ1-2, with a possible D match to TRBD1 (6 bases). The CDR3 consists of 16 residues. Trimming stripped 2 bases from V and 2 bases from J, with 15 bases between. The germline V gene encodes CDR1 LNHDA and CDR2 SQIVND (reference sequence). CDR3 sequence: CASSIRGTGGNYGYTF. Written as DNA, the CDR3 is TGTGCCAGTAGTATAAGGGGGACGGGCGGAAACTATGGCTACACCTTC.

The rearrangement uses TRBV5-1 and TRBJ1-1, with 8 bases lining up with TRBD1. Germline V lookup: CDR1 SGHRS, CDR2 YFSETQ. The J segment lost 1 base and the V segment lost 6 bases, leaving 5 bases of the junction unmatched. CDR3 length equals 14 residues. CDR3 region: CASNIGTGNTEAFF. The CDR3 region has the DNA TGCGCCAGCAACATCGGGACAGGGAACACTGAAGCTTTCTTT.

Here the CDR3 reads CASSKERATVPEEQYV. The CDR3 nucleotides are TGTGCCAGCAGCAAAGAGCGGGCGACAGTCCCTGAGGAGCAGTACGTC. This chain connects TRBV21-1 to TRBJ2-7; the D segment call TRBD2 is taken from the table without a DNA check. TRBV21-1 is a known pseudogene. CDR3 length: 16 amino acids.

V is TRBV5-1 and J is TRBJ2-5; 8 bases map to TRBD1. V gave up 7 bases and J gave up 6 bases; unmatched junction bases: 11. The CDR3 consists of 14 residues. Germline V gene data show CDR1 as SGHRS and CDR2 as YFSETQ. The CDR3 DNA is TGCGCCAGCTTTCAGGGGGCGTCATCAAAGACCCAGTACTTC. Translation gives CASFQGASSKTQYF.

There are a few counts of this clone. The chain employs TRBV29-1 and TRBJ2-4; 7 nucleotides align to TRBD1. There are 16 residues in the CDR3. The V gene's germline CDR1 is SQVTM and CDR2 ANQGSEA. Trimming at V came to 0 bases and at J to 0 bases, leaving 5 bases not matched to a gene. CDR3 sequence reads: CSVEEGQTLAKNIQYF. Written as DNA, the CDR3 is TGCAGCGTTGAAGAGGGACAGACTTTAGCCAAAAACATTCAGTACTTC.

The CDR3 loop is CASSQSPGSPLHF. The CDR3 nucleotides read TGTGCCAGCAGTCAGAGTCCGGGTTCACCCCTCCACTTT. The genes are TRBV2 and TRBJ1-6; D remains ambiguous. The germline gives CDR1 SNHLY, CDR2 FYNNEI. Trimming shortened V by 5 bases and J by 9 bases, and 11 bases separated the two germline ends. This CDR3 has 13 residues.

V usage is TRBV5-1 and J usage is TRBJ1-2, with 7 bases matching TRBD1. The CDR3 runs to 15 residues. CDR1 and CDR2 from the germline V gene are SGHRS and YFSETQ. Trimming took 0 bases from V and 4 from J; bases not matched to a gene: 6. The CDR3 sequence is CASSLDRGVSYGYTF. The CDR3 DNA sequence: TGCGCCAGCAGCTTGGACAGGGGAGTTAGCTATGGCTACACCTTC.

The chain carries TRBV10-3 and TRBJ1-1, with D possibly matching TRBD1 (6 bases). Looked up from germline, CDR1 is ENHRY and CDR2 is SYGVKD. V lost 8 bases and J 0 bases, leaving 7 bases between the germline ends. This CDR3 is built from 12 residues. The CDR3 spells CAIGGLNTEAFF. The CDR3 nucleotides are TGTGCCATCGGGGGCCTGAACACTGAAGCTTTCTTT.

In the case of this clone: The sample has other DNA sequences that encode this CDR3 too. The chain links TRBV19 to TRBJ1-2, with 10 bases fitting TRBD1. Germline V gives CDR1 LNHDA, CDR2 SQIVND (reference sequence). Trimming removed 7 bases from V and 8 bases from J; junction bases left unmatched: 7. CDR3 length: 13 residues. Here the CDR3 DNA reads TGTGCCAGTAAGCACCGGGACAGGGGAGGCTACACCTTC. It yields the protein CASKHRDRGGYTF.

The V call is TRBV5-1, the J call TRBJ1-2; D may be TRBD1 (6 bases). Germline loops: CDR1 SGHRS, CDR2 YFSETQ. The CDR3 has 16 residues. Trimming stripped 4 bases from V and 2 bases from J, with 18 bases between. DNA for the CDR3: TGCGCCAGCAGCACCCGCCTAGGGGGGATCAACTATGGCTACACCTTC. Translation gives CASSTRLGGINYGYTF.

This clone came up once. Here the CDR3 DNA reads TGCGCCAGCAGCCAAGATCGGGGGGGGACCGGGGAGCTGTTTTTT. This codes for CASSQDRGGTGELFF. The chain carries TRBV4-1 and TRBJ2-2; 8 positions match TRBD2. This CDR3 is built from 15 residues. V lost 0 bases and J lost 5; bases outside the gene matches: 2. The germline V gene has CDR1 MGHRA and CDR2 YSYEKL.

The chain joins TRBV27 to TRBJ2-7; 8 bases are a match to TRBD1. There are 16 residues in the CDR3. The germline V gene has CDR1 MNHEY and CDR2 SMNVEV (reference sequence). Unmatched junction bases numbered 9, after V lost 0 bases and J lost 5 bases. The CDR3 coding sequence is TGTGCCAGCAGTTTATCGATCGACTGGACAGGGCACGAGCAGTACGTC. This encodes CASSLSIDWTGHEQYV.

This clone showed up just a few times. The chain has TRBV6-4 and TRBJ1-3, with a possible D match to TRBD1 (5 bases). Germline CDR1 is MRHNA and CDR2 is SNTAGT. This CDR3 spans 14 amino acids. V lost 6 bases and J lost 4, with 13 bases in between. CDR3 sequence reads: CASSEGFGGNTIYF. For the CDR3, the DNA is TGTGCCAGCAGCGAGGGGTTTGGCGGAAACACCATATATTTT.

The V call is TRBV7-3, the J call TRBJ1-3; D not certain. With 5 bases removed from V and 1 base from J, the gap between germline ends came to 9 bases. The CDR3 is 14 amino acids. Germline lookup yields CDR1 SGHTA and CDR2 FQGTGA. The CDR3 is CASSPTGSGNTIYF. The CDR3 DNA follows: TGTGCCAGCAGCCCCACGGGATCTGGAAACACCATATATTTT.

The chain has TRBV11-3 and TRBJ1-3, with D perhaps matching TRBD1 (6 bases). The germline gives CDR1 SGHNT, CDR2 YENEEA. V was clipped by 3 bases and J by 2 bases, with 14 bases between them. This CDR3 has 16 amino acids. In nucleotides, the CDR3 is TGTGCCAGCAGCTTTCGCGGGGGGGCGGCTGGAAACACCATATATTTT. Encoded protein: CASSFRGGAAGNTIYF.

This sequence joins TRBV5-1 and TRBJ2-5; 8 nucleotides align to TRBD2. Unmatched junction bases numbered 7, after V lost 5 bases and J lost 4 bases. Germline CDR1 SGHRS, CDR2 YFSETQ. The CDR3 totals 14 residues. DNA of the CDR3: TGCGCCAGCAGTTTCGGGGGGGTCGTAGAGACCCAGTACTTC. This sequence encodes CASSFGGVVETQYF.

This clone was recorded a few times. The CDR3 region is CASSLGSTGRNTGELFF. DNA of the CDR3: TGTGCCAGCAGCCTAGGATCGACGGGTCGCAACACCGGGGAGCTGTTTTTT. V gene TRBV9 combines with J gene TRBJ2-2; D not certain. Germline-derived CDR1 and CDR2 are SGDLS and YYNGEE. Trimming shortened V by 4 bases and J by 2 bases, and 18 bases separated the two germline ends. This CDR3 is built from 17 residues. Complete variable domain (other parts from reference TRBV9 and TRBJ2-2): DSGVTQTPKHLITATGQRVTLRCSPRSGDLSVYWYQQSLDQGLQFLIQYYNGEERAKGNILERFSAQQFPDLHSELNLSSLELGDSALYFCASSLGSTGRNTGELFFGEGSRLTVL.

The rearrangement uses TRBV5-1 and TRBJ1-4, with 9 positions matching TRBD1. Germline V gene sequence: CDR1 SGHRS, CDR2 YFSETQ. V shed 0 bases and J 4 bases; nucleotides not matched to a gene: 7. The CDR3 loop spans 17 amino acids. The CDR3 sequence is CASSLVDGTGLNEKLFF. As DNA, the CDR3 is TGCGCCAGCAGCTTGGTGGACGGGACAGGGCTTAATGAAAAACTGTTTTTT.

CDR3: CASREIAGPGDGELFF. In nucleotides, the CDR3 is TGTGCCAGCAGAGAGATAGCGGGGCCCGGGGACGGGGAGCTGTTTTTT. This rearrangement joins TRBV2 to TRBJ2-2; 8 nucleotides align to TRBD2. This CDR3 region has 16 residues. V lost 6 bases to trimming and J lost 7 bases; unmatched junction nucleotides: 13. Germline V gene data show CDR1 as SNHLY and CDR2 as FYNNEI.

This CDR3 reads CASSSWGFRRVTEAFF. The CDR3 DNA reads as TGTGCCAGCAGCTCCTGGGGGTTTCGGAGAGTAACTGAAGCTTTCTTT. The V and J genes are TRBV7-9 and TRBJ1-1, with D maybe TRBD1 (5 bases). Germline V CDR1 and CDR2: SEHNR, FQNEAQ (reference sequence). The CDR3 runs 16 residues. V lost 4 bases to trimming and J lost 5 bases, with 20 bases between them.

The CDR3 nucleotides are TGTGCCAGCTCACCCGACAGGGTAGCTGAAGCTTTCTTT. Residues: CASSPDRVAEAFF. This sequence joins TRBV18 and TRBJ1-1; 7 positions match TRBD1. The germline V gene encodes CDR1 KGHSH and CDR2 LQKENI. Trimming removed 3 bases from V and 6 bases from J; junction bases left unmatched: 4. The CDR3 consists of 13 residues.